This T cell receptor (beta chain) derives from a study of cytomegalovirus exposure and HLA in healthy donors. Study-level results: The productive fraction for most TCR beta V segments was about 87% or about 30% in an earlier analysis. Later findings reportedly placed an Asian-associated ancestry cluster below the approximately 670-donor mean for N-insertions. For cytomegalovirus status, the classifier reportedly gave diagnoses with high specificity and sensitivity. It is likely that the observed cluster of highly shared sequence variants was a sequencing artifact.

CDR3 length: 14 residues. Germline-derived CDR1 and CDR2 are SGHVS and FNYEAQ. V lost 10 bases, J lost 6 bases, and 9 bases stayed unmatched. The PCR made use of 60 Vbeta and 13 Jbeta primers. Produced via immunoSEQ multiplex PCR; TCRdb's table is partial and in-frame only. The sample lists 250,000 to 350,000 clones, over 85% occurring once. A remark on this clone: What it recognizes is unknown.

Material for sequencing was PBMCs. This receptor was obtained from a woman younger than 35 in good health and CMV-seronegative. The chain links TRBV7-6 to TRBJ2-3; 11 positions agree with TRBD2. CDR3 amino acids: CANTRTSGSDTQYF. DNA for the CDR3: TGTGCCAACACCAGGACTAGCGGGTCCGATACGCAGTATTTT.